The rows below give T cell receptor beta chains drawn from one sample of a study of shared clonotypes between healthy human individuals. Clones were sequenced by immunoSEQ multiplex PCR, and TCRdb holds only the in-frame ones, with some missing. The table includes around 2,000,000 clones, over 85% detected once. The sequenced sample was naive CD4+ T cells sorted from blood. The receptors were sampled from a man younger than 35 in good health. CDR3s include the opening cysteine and the closing phenylalanine or tryptophan. The order of the fields is D gene, J gene, clone size, V gene, CDR3 DNA, CDR3 protein. A D gene is named only where the DNA matches it firmly. The listing skips clone size in some rows; elsewhere it reads once, few, many or a size class.

TRBD1,TRBJ2-2,NA,TRBV10-2,TGCGCCAGCAGTGAGTCACAGGGGTCTGCCGGGGAGCTGTTTTTT,CASSESQGSAGELFF
NA,TRBJ1-2,NA,TRBV27,TGTGCCAGCAGGGGCGACGGCTATGGCTACACCTTC,CASRGDGYGYTF
TRBD2,TRBJ2-3,NA,TRBV7-7,TGTGCTAGCAGCCCTAGCGGGACTTGTACAGATACGCAGTATTTT,CASSPSGTCTDTQYF
NA,TRBJ1-1,NA,TRBV30,TGTGCATTAGGTGGCCTGAACACTGAAGCTTTCTTT,CALGGLNTEAFF
NA,TRBJ2-7,NA,TRBV6-1,TGTGCCAGCAGTGAAATGCCAGGGGCGACCTACGAGCAGTACTTC,CASSEMPGATYEQYF
TRBD1,TRBJ2-7,once,TRBV7-9,TGTGCCAGCAGCCCCGGACAGGGGAGGGGCGAGCAGTACTTC,CASSPGQGRGEQYF
TRBD2,TRBJ2-1,NA,TRBV6-6,TGTGCCAGCAGTACCCCAAGACTAGCGGGAGACAATGAGCAGTTCTTC,CASSTPRLAGDNEQFF
TRBD2,TRBJ2-2,NA,TRBV5-4,TGTGCCAGCTCTCCGGGACTAGAGTACACCGGGGAGCTGTTTTTT,CASSPGLEYTGELFF
TRBD1,TRBJ2-1,NA,TRBV7-2,TGTGCCAGCAGCTCCTTGCTCCAGGGGGACGAGAGGGAAGAGCAGTTCTTC,CASSSLLQGDEREEQFF
TRBD1,TRBJ2-7,NA,TRBV7-3,TGTGCCAGCAGCTTTCTCTACGGACAGGGAGGATCCTACGAGCAGTACTTC,CASSFLYGQGGSYEQYF
TRBD1,TRBJ1-1,NA,TRBV27,TGTGCCAGCAGTTTCCTTCCGAGGAGGGGGCTACCTTGGGACACTGAAGCTTTCTTT,CASSFLPRRGLPWDTEAFF
TRBD1,TRBJ2-7,NA,TRBV27,TGTGCCAGCAGCGACAGGGGCGGTTCATACGAGCAGTACTTC,CASSDRGGSYEQYF
NA,TRBJ2-5,NA,TRBV29-1,TGCAGCGTCGGGAGGGGACAGGGAGAGACCCAGTACTTC,CSVGRGQGETQYF
NA,TRBJ2-7,NA,TRBV7-2,TGTGCCAGCAGCTTAGGGGGTCCCACCTACGAGCAGTACTTC,CASSLGGPTYEQYF
NA,TRBJ1-1,NA,TRBV19,TGTGCCAGTGCTCCAGGATACATGAACACTGAAGCTTTCTTT,CASAPGYMNTEAFF